This TCR beta chain came from a study of Ad26.COV2.S vaccination and SARS-CoV-2 variants. V lost 1 base to trimming and J lost 3 bases, with 17 bases between them. This CDR3 region has 17 residues. Germline CDR1 reads KGHDR; CDR2 reads SFDVKD. Regarding treatment: 15 to 20 received Ad26.COV2.S at low or high dose, single or two shots; several received placebo; per-sample allocation not given. It was on day 63 after the first vaccine or placebo injection that samples were taken. Using immunoSEQ multiplex PCR, the repertoire was profiled, and TCRdb retains in-frame clones only, with some absent. The repertoire holds hundreds of thousands of clones, with 89% as singletons.

The TCR originated in a person between 18 and 59 years old who received the Ad26.COV2.S COVID-19 vaccine or a placebo. The chain couples TRBV24-1 to TRBJ1-2; D not certain. Specimen: peripheral blood, collected in a trial of Ad26.COV2.S vaccine versus placebo. Written as DNA, the CDR3 is TGTGCCACCAGTGATTTCCGGTTCTTGGGCCACTACTATGGCTACACCTTC. Translation: CATSDFRFLGHYYGYTF.